This paragraph reports one T cell receptor beta chain. The data are from a study of blood T cell repertoires in COVID-19. V was pared by 9 bases and J by 1 base, with 9 bases of the junction left unmatched. This CDR3 contains 16 residues. The germline V gene has CDR1 LNHDA and CDR2 SQIVND (reference sequence). Using immunoSEQ multiplex PCR, the repertoire was profiled, and TCRdb retains in-frame clones only, with some absent. This sample has a few hundred thousand clones; around 90% occur once, and the top ten carry around 0.92%. The origin of this receptor is a man in his late teens or twenties with COVID-19, enrolled during active disease. J is TRBJ2-6 and V is TRBV19; the match to TRBD1 covers 7 bases. Material: peripheral blood. Here the CDR3 DNA reads TGTGCCAGCCGACAAGGGGGCGGGTCTGGGGCCAACGTCCTGACTTTC. Protein product: CASRQGGGSGANVLTF.